This T cell receptor (beta chain) derives from a study of human T cells and chemical hapten exposure. This clonotype occurred a few times. As yet, its antigen is unknown. General study results and limits: Alopecia affecting every donor means their immune response may not match healthy people's. Higher patch test scores went with higher counts of PT1 expanded TCRs.

Via MiXCR, TCRdb re-called the RACE reads, giving one row per CDR3 protein. In the table there are 85,000 to 100,000 distinct CDR3 sequences, approximately 11% of which are singletons. The germline V gene has CDR1 DFQATT and CDR2 SNEGSKA (reference sequence). V trimming: 3 bases; J trimming: 0 bases; junction bases outside the gene matches: 6. The length of the CDR3 is 16 residues. The time point was: pre-sensitization, week 0. Documented treatment: therapeutic diphenylcyclopropenone sensitization with weekly scalp DPC. The chain is built from TRBV20-1 and TRBJ2-1; 9 bases align to TRBD2. The sample consisted of whole blood, taken in connection with sensitization to the hapten diphenylcyclopropenone (DPC). This TCR was recovered from a woman aged 55-69 years with alopecia areata. Some clones in this sample may be carry-over from other donors' samples. The CDR3 region is CSAREAGGSSYNEQFF. In DNA, the CDR3 is TGCAGTGCTAGGGAAGCGGGGGGAAGCTCCTACAATGAGCAGTTCTTC.